What follows are 23 T cell receptor beta chains derived from one specimen sequenced in a study of blood T cell repertoires in COVID-19. Method: immunoSEQ multiplex PCR; TCRdb's copy keeps in-frame clones and lacks some. The profile shows about 220,000 clones, around 80% of them singletons. Source material: peripheral blood. These receptors all stem from a man aged 30 to 45 with active or convalescent COVID-19.

This clone was detected a few times. The genes are TRBV18 and TRBJ1-6; no definite D call. Germline V gene data show CDR1 as KGHSH and CDR2 as LQKENI. The CDR3 sequence is 14 residues long. V was trimmed by 1 base and J by 5 bases, leaving 6 bases between them. The chain's CDR3 is CASSPRAHNSPLHF. CDR3 DNA: TGTGCCAGCTCACCACGGGCCCATAATTCACCCCTCCACTTT.

The chain uses TRBV9 and TRBJ2-1; weak D call: TRBD1 (6 bases). The CDR3 covers 14 residues. Germline CDR1 is SGDLS and CDR2 is YYNGEE. V shed 0 bases and J shed 7 bases, with 11 bases lying between them. DNA of the CDR3: TGTGCCAGCAGCGTAGGAGGGGGTTTGAATGAGCAGTTCTTC. Translated, it gives CASSVGGGLNEQFF.

V and J are TRBV5-1 and TRBJ2-5; TRBD1 aligns across 8 bases. The CDR3 sequence is 14 residues long. J was trimmed by 1 base and V by 1 base; bases with no gene match: 0. Germline assignment: CDR1 SGHRS and CDR2 YFSETQ. The CDR3 region is CASSLTGGQETQYF. Here the CDR3 DNA reads TGCGCCAGCAGCTTGACAGGGGGCCAAGAGACCCAGTACTTC.

The gene calls are TRBV19 and TRBJ2-6; a possible D gene is TRBD1 (6 bases). Trimming took off 6 bases at V and 0 bases at J, with 12 bases between the two ends. Germline CDR1 LNHDA, CDR2 SQIVND (reference sequence). The CDR3 contains 16 residues. The CDR3 loop reads CASSDTGSSGANVLTF. The CDR3 DNA is TGTGCCAGTAGCGACACAGGGAGCTCTGGGGCCAACGTCCTGACTTTC.

The chain has TRBV6-4 and TRBJ2-1, with TRBD2 matching over 10 bases. The CDR3 has 16 amino acids. Per germline, CDR1 MRHNA and CDR2 SNTAGT. V dropped 2 bases and J dropped 7; count of bases not matched to a gene: 8. Here the CDR3 DNA reads TGTGCCAGCAGTGACGGAGCGGGAGGGCCCTCAAATGAGCAGTTCTTC. It yields the protein CASSDGAGGPSNEQFF.

CDR3 amino acids: CASSPSRGWTAKNIQYF. The CDR3 region has the DNA TGTGCCAGCAGTCCCTCCAGGGGTTGGACTGCCAAAAACATTCAGTACTTC. This chain joins TRBV28 and TRBJ2-4; the D gene is possibly TRBD1 (6 bases). CDR3 length: 17 residues. V was trimmed by 5 bases and J by 1 base, leaving 18 bases between them. From germline, CDR1 is MDHEN and CDR2 SYDVKM.

The J gene is TRBJ1-6, the V gene TRBV30, with TRBD1 matching 9 bases. The germline CDR1 and CDR2 sequences are GTSNPN and SVGIG (reference sequence). V trimming: 5 bases; J trimming: 9 bases; junction bases outside the gene matches: 5. The CDR3 loop spans 13 amino acids. DNA for the CDR3: TGTGCCTGGCAAGACAGGGGGGGTTCACCCCTCCACTTT. Protein product: CAWQDRGGSPLHF.

This chain links TRBV6-2 or TRBV6-3 with TRBJ1-5; 7 bases are a match to TRBD1. The germline CDR1 and CDR2 sequences are MNHEY and SVGEGT. CDR3 length: 15 amino acids. Trimming at V came to 5 bases and at J to 6 bases, leaving 10 bases not matched to a gene. CDR3: CASSVTGARGQPQHF. CDR3 nucleotide sequence: TGTGCCAGCAGTGTAACAGGGGCCAGGGGTCAGCCCCAGCATTTT.

This chain connects TRBV11-2 to TRBJ2-2; D not resolved. The V and J ends lost 0 bases and 0 bases respectively, with 5 bases between them. The length of the CDR3 is 15 residues. Germline V CDR1 and CDR2: SGHAT, FQNNGV. The CDR3 DNA reads TGTGCCAGCAGCTTAGAACTGACGAACACCGGGGAGCTGTTTTTT. As protein: CASSLELTNTGELFF.

The chain recombines TRBV7-6 with TRBJ2-7; D may be TRBD1 (6 bases). V gave up 1 base and J gave up 3 bases, with 13 bases separating them. The germline V gene encodes CDR1 SGHVS and CDR2 FNYEAQ. This CDR3 has 15 residues. The CDR3 reads CASSLGRGSFYEQYF. In DNA form, the CDR3 reads TGTGCCAGCAGCTTAGGAAGGGGGTCATTCTACGAGCAGTACTTC. Together with reference TRBV7-6 and TRBJ2-7, the CDR3 gives the full variable domain: GAGVSQSPRYKVTKRGQDVALRCDPISGHVSLYWYRQALGQGPEFLTYFNYEAQQDKSGLPNDRFSAERPEGSISTLTIQRTEQRDSAMYRCASSLGRGSFYEQYFGPGTRLTVT.

The chain recombines TRBV28 with TRBJ2-7; the D gene is possibly TRBD1 (5 bases). The CDR3 consists of 13 residues. Germline CDR1 is MDHEN and CDR2 is SYDVKM. Deletions cut 1 base from V and 4 bases from J, with 8 bases between. CDR3 protein: CASSLYNRYEQYF. The CDR3 DNA is TGTGCCAGCAGTTTATATAACAGGTACGAGCAGTACTTC.

The gene calls are TRBV7-9 and TRBJ2-3; the match to TRBD1 covers 7 bases. J was trimmed by 4 bases and V by 7 bases; bases with no gene match: 8. Germline assignment: CDR1 SEHNR and CDR2 FQNEAQ (reference sequence). The CDR3 spans 14 residues. For the CDR3, the DNA is TGTGCCAGCACCCCGGGGACAGCCTCAGATACGCAGTATTTT. It is translated as CASTPGTASDTQYF.

The rearrangement links TRBV19 to TRBJ1-5; 7 bases agree with TRBD1. Germline trimming cut 7 bases from V and 3 bases from J; bases unmatched to any gene: 6. The CDR3 is 14 amino acids. From germline, CDR1 is LNHDA and CDR2 SQIVND (reference sequence). The CDR3 spells CASKRQGPNQPQHF. DNA for the CDR3: TGTGCCAGTAAAAGACAGGGTCCCAATCAGCCCCAGCATTTT.

This chain links TRBV7-8 with TRBJ1-1, with D possibly TRBD1 on 5 matching bases. The germline V and J ends were trimmed by 5 bases and 4 bases, with 14 bases remaining between them. CDR3 length: 14 residues. Germline loops: CDR1 SGHVS, CDR2 FQNEAQ. CDR3 in DNA: TGTGCCAGCAGCCCCAGGGCGGGGATCACTGAAGCTTTCTTT. Protein sequence: CASSPRAGITEAFF.

This chain connects TRBV6-6 to TRBJ1-5; no definite D call. This CDR3 has 15 amino acids. Trimming took off 6 bases at V and 7 bases at J, with 19 bases between the two ends. Germline V gene lookup returns CDR1 MNHNY and CDR2 SVGAGI (reference sequence). The CDR3 is CASRDGQVIWQPQHF. The CDR3 DNA sequence: TGTGCCAGCAGAGACGGCCAGGTGATCTGGCAGCCCCAGCATTTT.

This clone was recorded once. The chain employs TRBV28 and TRBJ1-5; the D is unclear. Trimming left V 10 bases short and J 7 bases short, with 17 bases between. Germline CDR1 and CDR2: MDHEN and SYDVKM. This CDR3 contains 13 residues. The CDR3 reads CATNPGFRQPQHF. CDR3 in DNA: TGTGCCACAAACCCGGGTTTTCGGCAGCCCCAGCATTTT.

The V and J genes are TRBV2 and TRBJ2-5; 8 nucleotides match TRBD2. V lost 5 bases to trimming and J lost 0 bases; unmatched junction nucleotides: 5. Per germline, CDR1 SNHLY and CDR2 FYNNEI. The CDR3 extends over 15 amino acids. The CDR3 DNA reads TGTGCCAGCAGTCGTGGACTAGCTTACCAAGAGACCCAGTACTTC. Protein product: CASSRGLAYQETQYF.

V is TRBV7-2 and J is TRBJ1-6; D is ambiguous. CDR1 and CDR2 (germline): SGHTA, FQGNSA. The V end was cut by 4 bases, the J end by 10 bases, with 11 bases between. The CDR3 consists of 13 residues. CDR3 nucleotides: TGTGCCAGCAGCTCAGGACTGAGCTCACCCCTCCACTTT. Its protein product is CASSSGLSSPLHF. Drawing the rest from reference TRBV7-2 and TRBJ1-6, the complete variable domain is GAGVSQSPSNKVTEKGKDVELRCDPISGHTALYWYRQSLGQGLEFLIYFQGNSAPDKSGLPSDRFSAERTGGSVSTLTIQRTQQEDSAVYLCASSSGLSSPLHFGNGTRLTVT.

This rearrangement joins TRBV7-8 to TRBJ2-1; 11 positions match TRBD2. V dropped 4 bases and J dropped 2; count of bases not matched to a gene: 4. The CDR3 contains 16 residues. Per germline, CDR1 SGHVS and CDR2 FQNEAQ. This chain's CDR3 is CASSWTLAGAYNEQFF. CDR3 sequence (DNA): TGTGCCAGCAGCTGGACACTAGCGGGGGCCTACAATGAGCAGTTCTTC.

This chain uses TRBV15 with TRBJ2-7, with 13 bases matching TRBD2. This CDR3 contains 15 residues. Losses at the gene ends were 5 bases for V and 7 bases for J; bases not matched to a gene: 8. In germline, CDR1 is LNHNV, CDR2 YYDKDF (reference sequence). The CDR3 nucleotides read TGTGCCACCAGCCACGCCGGGACTAGCGGGAAAGAGCAGTACTTC. It specifies CATSHAGTSGKEQYF.

The V call is TRBV19, the J call TRBJ1-6; 9 bases are shared with TRBD1. Germline V gene sequence: CDR1 LNHDA, CDR2 SQIVND (reference sequence). The CDR3 contains 16 residues. Losses at the gene ends were 4 bases for V and 7 bases for J; bases not matched to a gene: 8. Here the CDR3 reads CASSTPGQGRNSPLHF. CDR3 DNA sequence: TGTGCCAGTAGTACCCCAGGACAGGGGCGGAATTCACCCCTCCACTTT.

The rearrangement uses TRBV6-2 or TRBV6-3 and TRBJ1-5; TRBD1 aligns across 8 bases. Germline V gene sequence: CDR1 MNHEY, CDR2 SVGEGT. J was trimmed by 1 base and V by 5 bases; bases with no gene match: 4. The CDR3 is 15 amino acids. CDR3 sequence (DNA): TGTGCCAGCAGTCAAAGGACAGGGAGCAATCAGCCCCAGCATTTT. Its translation is CASSQRTGSNQPQHF.

DNA of the CDR3: TGCGCCAGCAGCTTACCGCAGATGGGGGCCACAGATACGCAGTATTTT. The encoded protein is CASSLPQMGATDTQYF. The chain carries TRBV5-1 and TRBJ2-3, with TRBD1 as a possible D gene (6 bases). Germline V gives CDR1 SGHRS, CDR2 YFSETQ. The CDR3 runs to 16 residues. V was clipped by 2 bases and J by 2 bases, with 15 bases between them.